The source of this TCR beta chain is a study of T cells in Graves' hyperthyroidism and ophthalmopathy. Researchers took RNA transcripts and amplified the TCR beta CDR3 regions from them. The TCR CDR3 was amplified in a first-round RT-PCR using the HTBI primer set. MiXCR, run by TCRdb on the multiplex PCR reads, gives a single entry per CDR3 protein. The sample consists of 300,000 to 500,000 distinct CDR3 sequences, around 15% of them appearing once. This clonotype was seen at least ten times. This clonotype originated in a man aged 45-65 years with Graves' ophthalmopathy. The sequencing sample was made of blood.

CDR3 loop: CASSRGTGGTEEQFF. CDR3 sequence (DNA): TGTGCCAGCAGTCGTGGGACAGGGGGGACGGAAGAGCAGTTCTTC. The rearrangement links TRBV11-2 to TRBJ2-1; the match to TRBD1 covers 11 bases. Germline CDR1 reads SGHAT; CDR2 reads FQNNGV. The V and J ends lost 6 bases and 10 bases, in that order; junction bases with no gene match: 11. The CDR3 totals 15 residues.